This T cell receptor (beta chain) was identified during a study of blood T cell repertoires in COVID-19. Overall study: Material from acute and convalescent COVID-19 was sourced from the United States, Italy and Spain.

Profiled with immunoSEQ multiplex PCR; TCRdb holds only in-frame clones, not every one. Among 150,000 to 190,000 clones, approximately 85% were seen once, and the ten largest hold 8% to 9%. The CDR3 spans 13 residues. Germline assignment: CDR1 MNHEY and CDR2 SVGAGI. Unmatched junction bases numbered 2, after V lost 5 bases and J lost 3 bases. This clone has a single count. The genes are TRBV6-5 and TRBJ1-2, with 8 nucleotides matching TRBD1. Material for sequencing was peripheral blood. This TCR was sampled from a woman aged 55-75 years with COVID-19, enrolled during active disease. DNA for the CDR3: TGTGCCAGCAGTCCAGGGGGCGACTATGGCTACACCTTC. Protein: CASSPGGDYGYTF.